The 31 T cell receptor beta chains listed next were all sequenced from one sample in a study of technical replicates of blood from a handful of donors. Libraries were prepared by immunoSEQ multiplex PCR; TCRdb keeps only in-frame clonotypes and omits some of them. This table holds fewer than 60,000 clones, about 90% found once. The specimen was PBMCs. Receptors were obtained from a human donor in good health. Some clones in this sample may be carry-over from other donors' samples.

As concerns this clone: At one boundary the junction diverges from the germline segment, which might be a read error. The CDR3 DNA sequence: TGTGCCAGCAGCCTAGACAGGGGGCCCTACAGTGAGCAGTTCTTC. This gives the protein CASSLDRGPYSEQFF. V and J are TRBV7-2 and TRBJ2-1; 10 bases fit TRBD1. The CDR3 consists of 15 residues. Germline assignment: CDR1 SGHTA and CDR2 FQGNSA.

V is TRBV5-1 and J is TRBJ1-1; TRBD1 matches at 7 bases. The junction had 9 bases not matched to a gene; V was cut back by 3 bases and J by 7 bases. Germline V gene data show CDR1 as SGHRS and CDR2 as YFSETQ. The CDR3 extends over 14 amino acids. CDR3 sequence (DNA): TGCGCCAGCAGCTGGAAAGGGGGCGCGGGTGAAGCTTTCTTT. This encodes CASSWKGGAGEAFF.

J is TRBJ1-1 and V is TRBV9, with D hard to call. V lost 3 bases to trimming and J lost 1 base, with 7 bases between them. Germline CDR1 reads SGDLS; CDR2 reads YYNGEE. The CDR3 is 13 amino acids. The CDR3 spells CASSAGRNTEAFF. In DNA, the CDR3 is TGTGCCAGCAGCGCGGGTCGGAACACTGAAGCTTTCTTT.

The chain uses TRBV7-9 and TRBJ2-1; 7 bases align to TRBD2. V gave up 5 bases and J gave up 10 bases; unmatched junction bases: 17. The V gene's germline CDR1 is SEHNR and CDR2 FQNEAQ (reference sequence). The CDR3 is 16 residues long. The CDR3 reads CASSAAGLVGGLEQFF. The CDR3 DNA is TGTGCCAGCAGCGCCGCCGGACTAGTCGGGGGATTGGAGCAGTTCTTC.

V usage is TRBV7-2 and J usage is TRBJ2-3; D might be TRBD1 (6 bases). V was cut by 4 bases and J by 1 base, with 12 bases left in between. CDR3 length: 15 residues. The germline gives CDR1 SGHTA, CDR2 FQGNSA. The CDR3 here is CASSSPPGGTDTQYF. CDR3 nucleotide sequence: TGTGCCAGCAGCTCTCCCCCAGGGGGCACAGATACGCAGTATTTT.

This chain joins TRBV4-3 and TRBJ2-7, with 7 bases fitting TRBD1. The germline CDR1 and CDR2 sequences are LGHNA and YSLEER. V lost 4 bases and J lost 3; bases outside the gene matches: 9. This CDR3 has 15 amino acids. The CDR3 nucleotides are TGCGCCAGCAGCCCCCAGACAGGGCTCCTCTACGAGCAGTACTTC. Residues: CASSPQTGLLYEQYF.

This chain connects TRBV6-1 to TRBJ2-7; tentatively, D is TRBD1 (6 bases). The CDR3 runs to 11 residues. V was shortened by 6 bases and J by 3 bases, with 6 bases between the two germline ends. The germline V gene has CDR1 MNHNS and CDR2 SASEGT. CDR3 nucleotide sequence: TGTGCCAGCAGGGACAGCTACGAGCAGTACTTC. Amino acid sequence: CASRDSYEQYF.

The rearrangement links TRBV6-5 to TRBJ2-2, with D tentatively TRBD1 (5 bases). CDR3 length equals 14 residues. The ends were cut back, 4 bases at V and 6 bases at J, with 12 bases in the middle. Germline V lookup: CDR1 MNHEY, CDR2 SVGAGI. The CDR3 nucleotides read TGTGCCAGCAGTTCGGACACCGGGCCCGGGGAGCTGTTTTTT. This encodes CASSSDTGPGELFF.

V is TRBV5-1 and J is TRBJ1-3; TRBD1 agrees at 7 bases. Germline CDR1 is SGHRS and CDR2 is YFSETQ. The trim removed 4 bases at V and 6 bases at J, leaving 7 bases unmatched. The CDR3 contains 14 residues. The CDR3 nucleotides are TGCGCCAGCAGCCCGCGGGACAGCCTAAACACCATATATTTT. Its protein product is CASSPRDSLNTIYF.

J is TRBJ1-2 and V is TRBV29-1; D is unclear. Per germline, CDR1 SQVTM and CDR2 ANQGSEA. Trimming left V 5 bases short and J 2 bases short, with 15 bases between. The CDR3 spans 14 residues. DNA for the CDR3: TGCAGCGTTTATGAGGGCGGGTTGAACTATGGCTACACCTTC. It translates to CSVYEGGLNYGYTF.

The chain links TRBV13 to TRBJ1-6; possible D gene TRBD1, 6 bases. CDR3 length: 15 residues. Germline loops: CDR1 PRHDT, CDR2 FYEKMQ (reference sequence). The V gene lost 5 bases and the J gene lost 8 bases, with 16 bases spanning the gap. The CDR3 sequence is CASSPPGGLDSPLHF. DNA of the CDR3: TGTGCCAGCAGCCCGCCGGGGGGGCTGGATTCACCCCTCCACTTT.

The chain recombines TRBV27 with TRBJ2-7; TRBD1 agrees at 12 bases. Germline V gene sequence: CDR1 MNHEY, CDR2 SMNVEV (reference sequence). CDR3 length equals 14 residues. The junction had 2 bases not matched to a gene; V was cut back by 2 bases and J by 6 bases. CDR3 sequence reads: CASSLGTGGFEQYF. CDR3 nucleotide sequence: TGTGCCAGCAGTTTAGGGACAGGGGGCTTCGAGCAGTACTTC.

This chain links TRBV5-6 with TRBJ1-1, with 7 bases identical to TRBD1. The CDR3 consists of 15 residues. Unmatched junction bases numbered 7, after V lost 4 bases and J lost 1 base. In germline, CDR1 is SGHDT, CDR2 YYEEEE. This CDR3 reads CASSVRGGGNTEAFF. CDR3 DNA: TGTGCCAGCAGCGTGCGAGGGGGCGGGAACACTGAAGCTTTCTTT. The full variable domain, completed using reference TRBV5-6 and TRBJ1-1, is DAGVTQSPTHLIKTRGQQVTLRCSPKSGHDTVSWYQQALGQGPQFIFQYYEEEERQRGNFPDRFSGHQFPNYSSELNVNALLLGDSALYLCASSVRGGGNTEAFFGQGTRLTVV.

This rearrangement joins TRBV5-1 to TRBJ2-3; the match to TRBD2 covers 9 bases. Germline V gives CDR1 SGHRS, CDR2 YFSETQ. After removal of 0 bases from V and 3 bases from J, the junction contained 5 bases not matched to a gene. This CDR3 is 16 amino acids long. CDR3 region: CASSLGPAGGTDTQYF. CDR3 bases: TGCGCCAGCAGCTTGGGGCCAGCGGGGGGAACAGATACGCAGTATTTT.

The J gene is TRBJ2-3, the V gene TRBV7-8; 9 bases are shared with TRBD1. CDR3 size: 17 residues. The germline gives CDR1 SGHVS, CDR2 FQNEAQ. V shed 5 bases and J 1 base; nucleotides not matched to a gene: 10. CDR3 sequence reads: CASSLNIQGAGTDTQYF. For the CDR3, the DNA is TGTGCCAGCAGCCTAAACATACAGGGGGCAGGCACAGATACGCAGTATTTT.

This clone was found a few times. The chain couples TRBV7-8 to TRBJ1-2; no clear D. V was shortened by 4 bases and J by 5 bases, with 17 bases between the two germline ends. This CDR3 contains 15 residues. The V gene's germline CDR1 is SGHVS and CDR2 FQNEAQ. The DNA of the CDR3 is TGTGCCAGCAGCTCATTTAATCCTGGACTTTATGGCTACACCTTC. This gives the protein CASSSFNPGLYGYTF.

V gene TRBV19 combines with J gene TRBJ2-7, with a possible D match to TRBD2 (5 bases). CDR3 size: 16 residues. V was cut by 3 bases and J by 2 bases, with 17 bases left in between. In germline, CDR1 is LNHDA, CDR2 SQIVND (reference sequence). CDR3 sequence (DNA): TGTGCCAGTAGTATCTCTTCCGGACTGATTCCCTACGAGCAGTACTTC. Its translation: CASSISSGLIPYEQYF. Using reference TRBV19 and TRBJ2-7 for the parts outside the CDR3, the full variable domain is DGGITQSPKYLFRKEGQNVTLSCEQNLNHDAMYWYRQDPGQGLRLIYYSQIVNDFQKGDIAEGYSVSREKKESFPLTVTSAQKNPTAFYLCASSISSGLIPYEQYFGPGTRLTVT.

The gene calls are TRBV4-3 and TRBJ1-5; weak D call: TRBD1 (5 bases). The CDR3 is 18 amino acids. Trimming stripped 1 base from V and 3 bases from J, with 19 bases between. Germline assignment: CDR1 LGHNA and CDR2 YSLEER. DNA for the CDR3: TGCGCCAGCAGCCAAGTTTATACGGCAGGGAGGGTCAATCAGCCCCAGCATTTT. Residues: CASSQVYTAGRVNQPQHF.

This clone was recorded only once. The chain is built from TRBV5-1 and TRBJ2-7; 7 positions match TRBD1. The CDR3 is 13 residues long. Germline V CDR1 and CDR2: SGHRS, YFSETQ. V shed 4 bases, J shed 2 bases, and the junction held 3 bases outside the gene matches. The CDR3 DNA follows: TGCGCCAGCAGCCCACAGGGGCCCTACGAGCAGTACTTC. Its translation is CASSPQGPYEQYF.

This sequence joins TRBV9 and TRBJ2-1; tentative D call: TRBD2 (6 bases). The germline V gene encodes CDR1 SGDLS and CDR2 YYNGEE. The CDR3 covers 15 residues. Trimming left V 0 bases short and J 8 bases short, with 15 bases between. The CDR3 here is CASSVVPLGDYEQFF. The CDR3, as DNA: TGTGCCAGCAGCGTAGTCCCCCTGGGGGACTATGAGCAGTTCTTC.

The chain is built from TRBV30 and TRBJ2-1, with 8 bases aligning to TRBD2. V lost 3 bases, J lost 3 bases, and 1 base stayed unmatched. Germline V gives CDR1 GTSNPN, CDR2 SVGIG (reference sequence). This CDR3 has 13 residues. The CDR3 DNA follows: TGTGCCTGGAGGGGACTAGTCTACAATGAGCAGTTCTTC. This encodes CAWRGLVYNEQFF.

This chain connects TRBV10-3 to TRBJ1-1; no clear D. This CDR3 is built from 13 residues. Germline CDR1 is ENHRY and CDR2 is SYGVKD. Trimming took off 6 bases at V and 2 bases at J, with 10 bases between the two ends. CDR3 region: CAISSTANTEAFF. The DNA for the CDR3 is TGTGCCATCAGCTCTACAGCTAACACTGAAGCTTTCTTT.

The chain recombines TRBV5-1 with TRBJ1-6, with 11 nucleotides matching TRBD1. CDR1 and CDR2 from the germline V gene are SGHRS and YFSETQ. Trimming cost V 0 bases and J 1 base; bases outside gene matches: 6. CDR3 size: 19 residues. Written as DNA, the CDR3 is TGCGCCAGCAGCTTGGAGGGACAGGGGGTGAGGTCCTATAATTCACCCCTCCACTTT. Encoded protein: CASSLEGQGVRSYNSPLHF. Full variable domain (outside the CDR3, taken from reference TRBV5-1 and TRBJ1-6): KAGVTQTPRYLIKTRGQQVTLSCSPISGHRSVSWYQQTPGQGLQFLFEYFSETQRNKGNFPGRFSGRQFSNSRSEMNVSTLELGDSALYLCASSLEGQGVRSYNSPLHFGNGTRLTVT.

The CDR3, as DNA: TGTGCCAGCAGCCCGGGGGGCGGGGGCTCACCCCTCCACTTT. This translates into CASSPGGGGSPLHF. The chain uses TRBV7-9 and TRBJ1-6; D is possibly TRBD1 (6 bases). Trimming took off 5 bases at V and 10 bases at J, with 15 bases between the two ends. The CDR3 contains 14 residues. Germline V gives CDR1 SEHNR, CDR2 FQNEAQ (reference sequence).

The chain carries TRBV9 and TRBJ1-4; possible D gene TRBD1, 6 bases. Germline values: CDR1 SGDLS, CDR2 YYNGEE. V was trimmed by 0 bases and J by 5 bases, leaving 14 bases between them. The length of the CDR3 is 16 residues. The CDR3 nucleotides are TGTGCCAGCAGCGTAGGGCAGGGGAAAAGGAATGAAAAACTGTTTTTT. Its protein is CASSVGQGKRNEKLFF.

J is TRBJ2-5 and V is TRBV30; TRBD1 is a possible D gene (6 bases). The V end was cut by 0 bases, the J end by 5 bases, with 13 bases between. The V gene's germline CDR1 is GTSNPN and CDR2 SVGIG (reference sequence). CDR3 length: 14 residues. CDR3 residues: CAWSVEQGRETQYF. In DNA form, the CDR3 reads TGTGCCTGGAGTGTTGAACAGGGACGCGAGACCCAGTACTTC.

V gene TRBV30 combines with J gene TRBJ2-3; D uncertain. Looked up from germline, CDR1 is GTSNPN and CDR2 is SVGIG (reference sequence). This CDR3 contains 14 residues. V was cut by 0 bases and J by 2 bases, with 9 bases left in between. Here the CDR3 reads CAWSVSGNTDTQYF. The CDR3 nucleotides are TGTGCCTGGAGTGTTTCGGGTAACACAGATACGCAGTATTTT.

CDR3 in DNA: TGTGCCAGCAGCTTAGCCAGAGGGTTCCAGAACTATGGCTACACCTTC. The encoded protein is CASSLARGFQNYGYTF. The J gene is TRBJ1-2, the V gene TRBV7-6, with unresolved D. The CDR3 extends over 16 amino acids. The V end lost 0 bases, the J end lost 2 bases, and 13 bases lay between the germline ends. Per the germline V gene, CDR1 is SGHVS and CDR2 is FNYEAQ.

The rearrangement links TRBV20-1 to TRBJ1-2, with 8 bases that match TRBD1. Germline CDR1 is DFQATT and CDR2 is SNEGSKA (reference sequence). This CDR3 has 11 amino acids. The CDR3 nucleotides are TGCCAAGCTGGGACAGGCTATGGCTACACCTTC. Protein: CQAGTGYGYTF.

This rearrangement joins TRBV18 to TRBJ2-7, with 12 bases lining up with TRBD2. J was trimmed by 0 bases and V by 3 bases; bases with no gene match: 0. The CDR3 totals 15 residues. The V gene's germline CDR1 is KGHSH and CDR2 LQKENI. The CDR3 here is CASSPTSGSSYEQYF. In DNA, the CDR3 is TGTGCCAGCTCACCGACTAGCGGGAGCTCCTACGAGCAGTACTTC.

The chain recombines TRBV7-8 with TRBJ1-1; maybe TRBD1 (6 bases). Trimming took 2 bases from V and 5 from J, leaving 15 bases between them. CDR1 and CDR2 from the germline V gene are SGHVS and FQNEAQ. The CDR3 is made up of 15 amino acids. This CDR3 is CASSLWDNEGTEAFF. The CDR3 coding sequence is TGTGCCAGCAGCTTATGGGACAACGAGGGGACTGAAGCTTTCTTT.